The entry below describes one T cell receptor (beta chain). The data belong to a study of cytomegalovirus exposure and HLA in healthy donors. PCR used 60 Vbeta primers and 13 Jbeta primers. In the original processing: Unique TCR beta chains totaled 65 million to 95 million in a later count, with roughly 10 million of them shared. Here immunoSEQ multiplex PCR was the method, and the copy in TCRdb shows in-frame clones only, minus some. V and J calls and clone size are those listed in that table; D and trimming were worked out from the DNA. The sample totals about 170,000 clones; its top ten clones hold roughly 1.3%. Germline lookup yields CDR1 SGHDT and CDR2 YYEEEE. Trimming at V came to 6 bases and at J to 9 bases, leaving 15 bases not matched to a gene. The CDR3 totals 15 residues.

This clonotype originated in a woman in her sixties in good health and CMV-seronegative. Sequenced: PBMCs. This chain joins TRBV5-6 and TRBJ2-1; the match to TRBD2 covers 7 bases. The CDR3 bases are TGTGCCAGCATCCTGAAGGGGAGGGGCCCGCTTGAGCAGTTCTTC. Its translation: CASILKGRGPLEQFF.